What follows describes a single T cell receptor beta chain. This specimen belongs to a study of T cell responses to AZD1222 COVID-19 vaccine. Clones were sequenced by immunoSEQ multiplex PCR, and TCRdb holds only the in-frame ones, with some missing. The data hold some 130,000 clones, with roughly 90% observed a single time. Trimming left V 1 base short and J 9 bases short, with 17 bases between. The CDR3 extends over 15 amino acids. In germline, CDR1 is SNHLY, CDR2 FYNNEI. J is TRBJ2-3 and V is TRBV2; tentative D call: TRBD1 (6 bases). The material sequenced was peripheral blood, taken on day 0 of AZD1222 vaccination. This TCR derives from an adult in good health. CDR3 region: CASSEEQGIGGTQYF. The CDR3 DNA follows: TGTGCCAGCAGTGAAGAACAGGGAATTGGTGGGACGCAGTATTTT. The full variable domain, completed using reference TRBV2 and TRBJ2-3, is EPEVTQTPSHQVTQMGQEVILRCVPISNHLYFYWYRQILGQKVEFLVSFYNNEISEKSEIFDDQFSVERPDGSNFTLKIRSTKLEDSAMYFCASSEEQGIGGTQYFGPGTRLTVL.